The 22 T cell receptor beta chains given below trace back to one sample, sequenced in a study of early T cells in non-severe SARS-CoV-2 infection (dated by TCRdb to about 2021). The method was 5' RACE. The data were produced on a NextSeq 500. TCRdb applied fastp at Q25 and MiXCR to the public reads, then kept only in-frame beta chains. Each entry is one CDR3 protein sequence, shown with its most common DNA and genes. Within this sample are tens of thousands of distinct CDR3 sequences, with roughly 6% of them counted one time only. The ten biggest clones cover 5.9% of the sample. The sample comprised whole blood. These receptors were obtained from an adult who was a healthcare worker with PCR-confirmed SARS-CoV-2 infection or an uninfected control (not recorded which).

This clonotype appeared many times. The V gene is TRBV28, the J gene TRBJ2-3; TRBD1 or TRBD2 may be the D gene (5 bases each). CDR1 is MDHEN and CDR2 is SYDVKM in the germline V gene. V lost 5 bases and J lost 6, with 15 bases in between. The CDR3 has 14 residues. The CDR3 DNA follows: TGTGCCAGCAGTCCCGGGACGGCTATGGATACGCAGTATTTT. This codes for CASSPGTAMDTQYF.

This clonotype was detected many times. The chain links TRBV6-2 or TRBV6-3 to TRBJ2-5; D is unresolved. V dropped 4 bases and J dropped 2 bases, with 17 bases sitting between them. There are 16 residues in the CDR3. Germline V CDR1 and CDR2: MNHEY, SVGEGT. This CDR3 reads CASSFSPAYSQETQYF. The CDR3 DNA reads TGTGCCAGCAGTTTCTCTCCGGCGTATTCTCAAGAGACCCAGTACTTC.

This clonotype has ten or more counts. The gene calls are TRBV28 and TRBJ2-2; D not resolved. Germline CDR1 and CDR2: MDHEN and SYDVKM. V was shortened by 8 bases and J by 0 bases, with 7 bases between the two germline ends. The CDR3 is made up of 13 amino acids. The CDR3 coding sequence is TGTGCCAGCGAGCCCCCGAACACCGGGGAGCTGTTTTTT. This codes for CASEPPNTGELFF.

There are many counts of this clonotype. The J gene is TRBJ1-3, the V gene TRBV28; D gene uncertain. Germline CDR1 reads MDHEN; CDR2 reads SYDVKM. CDR3 length equals 15 residues. Trimming stripped 5 bases from V and 0 bases from J, with 11 bases between. The CDR3 bases are TGTGCCAGCAGTGTACAGCAAATCTCTGGAAACACCATATATTTT. This encodes CASSVQQISGNTIYF.

This sequence joins TRBV28 and TRBJ2-7; 8 bases line up with TRBD2. This CDR3 is 16 amino acids long. The ends lost 5 bases at V and 1 base at J; junction bases unmatched: 10. Germline-derived CDR1 and CDR2 are MDHEN and SYDVKM. CDR3 region: CASSVTGQRESYEQYF. The CDR3 nucleotides read TGTGCCAGCAGTGTTACTGGGCAGCGGGAGTCCTACGAGCAGTACTTC.

J is TRBJ1-2 and V is TRBV4-2; D call uncertain. CDR1 is LGHNA, CDR2 YNFKEQ, per germline. V lost 0 bases and J 0 bases, leaving 14 bases between the germline ends. The CDR3 has 17 amino acids. The DNA of the CDR3 is TGTGCCAGCAGCCAAGAGAGCGGGGAAAGGTCTAACTATGGCTACACCTTC. This encodes CASSQESGERSNYGYTF.

The gene calls are TRBV28 and TRBJ2-2; D not resolved. The germline V and J ends were trimmed by 7 bases and 7 bases, with 7 bases remaining between them. This CDR3 region has 11 residues. Looked up from germline, CDR1 is MDHEN and CDR2 is SYDVKM. The CDR3 DNA reads as TGTGCCAGCATGATGATCGGGGAGCTGTTTTTT. Translating gives CASMMIGELFF.

This clonotype was seen at least ten times. The gene calls are TRBV4-3 and TRBJ2-3; D perhaps matches TRBD2 (6 bases). With 0 bases removed from V and 3 bases from J, the gap between germline ends came to 16 bases. The CDR3 runs 17 residues. Germline V CDR1 and CDR2: LGHNA, YSLEER. This chain's CDR3 is CASSQDPAGSGTDTQYF. DNA for the CDR3: TGCGCCAGCAGCCAAGATCCTGCGGGATCGGGAACAGATACGCAGTATTTT.

This clonotype was found a few times. The rearrangement uses TRBV7-8 and TRBJ2-4, with TRBD2 matching 11 bases. This CDR3 has 16 amino acids. Germline V gives CDR1 SGHVS, CDR2 FQNEAQ. The ends lost 4 bases at V and 8 bases at J; junction bases unmatched: 10. CDR3 region: CASSSLTSGKGDIQYF. In nucleotides, the CDR3 is TGTGCCAGCAGCTCCCTGACTAGCGGGAAGGGGGACATTCAGTACTTC.

This clonotype was counted many times. The chain links TRBV5-4 to TRBJ2-1; perhaps TRBD1 as D (5 bases). The CDR3 is made up of 16 amino acids. V was pared by 0 bases and J by 8 bases, with 18 bases between. Germline V gene data show CDR1 as SGHNT and CDR2 as YYREEE (reference sequence). In DNA form, the CDR3 reads TGTGCCAGCAGCTTGGAAAGTGAGTTGCTAGGGGATGAGCAGTTCTTC. Translating it yields CASSLESELLGDEQFF.

About this clonotype itself: Likely a read error: the CDR3 ends without its conserved phenylalanine or tryptophan. The V call is TRBV2, the J call TRBJ2-3; tentative D call: TRBD1 (6 bases). The germline V gene has CDR1 SNHLY and CDR2 FYNNEI. This CDR3 has 12 residues. Trimming stripped 6 bases from V and 6 bases from J, with 10 bases between. Written as DNA, the CDR3 is TGTGCCAGCAGCCTCGACAGGGATACGCAGTATCTT. Translating gives CASSLDRDTQYL.

This clonotype was observed at least ten times. The chain carries TRBV19 and TRBJ2-3; tentatively, D is TRBD1 (5 bases). The germline V gene encodes CDR1 LNHDA and CDR2 SQIVND (reference sequence). This CDR3 is built from 14 residues. V lost 3 bases and J 4 bases, leaving 11 bases between the germline ends. The CDR3 DNA reads as TGTGCCAGTAGTATCCAGGGCGCGGCAGATACGCAGTATTTT. The encoded protein is CASSIQGAADTQYF.

This clonotype rates as medium-sized. J is TRBJ2-4 and V is TRBV6-2 or TRBV6-3; D is possibly TRBD1 (5 bases). Per germline, CDR1 MNHEY and CDR2 SVGEGT. The V and J ends lost 4 bases and 1 base respectively, with 8 bases between them. This CDR3 has 14 residues. The DNA of the CDR3 is TGTGCCAGCAGTTTCGCAGGGGCCAAAAACATTCAGTACTTC. Translating it yields CASSFAGAKNIQYF.

This clonotype occurred many times. This chain links TRBV4-3 with TRBJ1-2, with D possibly TRBD1 on 5 matching bases. V lost 1 base and J lost 8, with 17 bases in between. Germline CDR1 LGHNA, CDR2 YSLEER. CDR3 length equals 15 residues. The CDR3 sequence is CASSQVIDSDGGYTF. CDR3 bases: TGCGCCAGCAGCCAAGTGATTGACAGCGATGGAGGCTACACCTTC.

This clonotype was detected only a few times. This chain uses TRBV6-5 with TRBJ1-2; no firm D call. CDR1 and CDR2 (germline): MNHEY, SVGAGI. The V gene lost 2 bases and the J gene lost 8 bases, with 6 bases spanning the gap. The CDR3 runs 11 residues. CDR3 loop: CASSYDHGYTF. CDR3 DNA sequence: TGTGCCAGCAGTTACGATCACGGCTACACCTTC.

This clonotype was counted at least ten times. The chain links TRBV18 to TRBJ2-7; 7 nucleotides agree with TRBD2. Trimming cost V 4 bases and J 6 bases; bases outside gene matches: 9. This CDR3 has 14 amino acids. Germline V gene sequence: CDR1 KGHSH, CDR2 LQKENI. The CDR3 region is CASSRAGAIFEQYF. CDR3 DNA sequence: TGTGCCAGCTCACGGGCGGGAGCCATATTCGAGCAGTACTTC. Based on the CDR3 plus reference TRBV18 and TRBJ2-7, the full variable domain is NAGVMQNPRHLVRRRGQEARLRCSPMKGHSHVYWYRQLPEEGLKFMVYLQKENIIDESGMPKERFSAEFPKEGPSILRIQQVVRGDSAAYFCASSRAGAIFEQYFGPGTRLTVT.

The V call is TRBV27, the J call TRBJ2-1; D is perhaps TRBD2 (5 bases). The CDR3 runs to 16 residues. V lost 5 bases and J 2 bases, leaving 16 bases between the germline ends. CDR1 MNHEY and CDR2 SMNVEV come from the germline V gene (reference sequence). The CDR3 nucleotides are TGTGCCAGCAGTCCCTGGGGAGCCCAGGCCTACAATGAGCAGTTCTTC. Protein sequence: CASSPWGAQAYNEQFF.

To note about this clonotype: This may be a read error, as it is one base from a much larger clone. This chain uses TRBV11-2 with TRBJ2-1; D is unresolved. Germline-derived CDR1 and CDR2 are SGHAT and FQNNGV. This CDR3 comprises 15 residues. The CDR3 region has the DNA TGTGCCAGCAGCTTAGAAGCTTCATTTCACAATGAGCAGATCTTC. Translating gives CASSLEASFHNEQIF.

In its sample, this clonotype was seen many times. V gene TRBV6-1 combines with J gene TRBJ1-4; D is uncertain. V dropped 8 bases and J dropped 8 bases, with 15 bases sitting between them. The CDR3 has 13 amino acids. CDR1 MNHNS and CDR2 SASEGT come from the germline V gene. The CDR3 protein is CASLKALGEKLFF. Written as DNA, the CDR3 is TGTGCCAGCCTAAAGGCTCTCGGAGAAAAACTGTTTTTT.

The sample holds many counts of this clonotype. V is TRBV6-1 and J is TRBJ2-6, with no clear D. Trimming took 8 bases from V and 2 from J, leaving 13 bases between them. This CDR3 contains 15 residues. Germline lookup yields CDR1 MNHNS and CDR2 SASEGT. The CDR3 bases are TGTGCCAGCTTGGCACTTAACACTGGGGCCAACGTCCTGACTTTC. This codes for CASLALNTGANVLTF.

This clonotype was observed many times. CDR3 sequence: CAWTLGLANNEQFF. CDR3 in DNA: TGTGCCTGGACCCTAGGACTAGCGAACAATGAGCAGTTCTTC. The rearrangement uses TRBV30 and TRBJ2-1; 9 positions agree with TRBD2. Germline trimming cut 4 bases from V and 5 bases from J; bases unmatched to any gene: 6. The CDR3 is 14 residues long. Germline V lookup: CDR1 GTSNPN, CDR2 SVGIG (reference sequence).

The rearrangement links TRBV2 to TRBJ2-5; possible D gene TRBD1, 6 bases. With 2 bases removed from V and 4 bases from J, the gap between germline ends came to 11 bases. The CDR3 contains 14 residues. Per germline, CDR1 SNHLY and CDR2 FYNNEI. The CDR3 loop is CASSERDNRETQYF. The DNA of the CDR3 is TGTGCCAGCAGTGAAAGGGACAACCGAGAGACCCAGTACTTC.